The subject of this entry is one T cell receptor beta chain. Per the germline V gene, CDR1 is MGHRA and CDR2 is YSYEKL. V lost 0 bases and J lost 2; bases outside the gene matches: 1. The CDR3 has 15 amino acids. The table came from immunoSEQ multiplex PCR; TCRdb's copy has only in-frame clones and leaves some out. The sample includes about 280,000 clones, more than 70% of them seen just once. The source of the sample is a study of blood T cell repertoires in COVID-19. Overall study: Samples taken during acute and convalescent COVID-19 were collected in the United States, Italy and Spain.

The clonotype was recovered from a woman aged 60-75 years in a cohort exposed to, infected with or recovered from COVID-19 (not recorded which). Sequenced: PBMCs or T cells enriched from blood (not recorded which). The rearrangement uses TRBV4-1 and TRBJ2-7; 10 bases are a match to TRBD2. This CDR3 reads CASSQESGRAYEQYF. CDR3 in DNA: TGCGCCAGCAGCCAAGAAAGCGGGAGGGCCTACGAGCAGTACTTC.